This paragraph reports one T cell receptor beta chain. Which antigen it targets is not known. Per-nucleotide qualities are absent, and no much larger clonotype sits a single base away. The immunoSEQ Assay was the method used to sequence TCRbeta CDR3 regions. After extraction, genomic DNA underwent amplification by bias-controlled multiplex PCR, followed by high-throughput sequencing. Regarding the original processing steps: Collapsing and filtering of sequences were performed to quantify the absolute abundance of each unique TCRbeta CDR3 region. T cell fraction was estimated by normalizing TCRbeta template counts to usable DNA, with usable DNA measured through amplification of reference genes found in all nucleated cells. Repertoire TCRs were annotated as SARS-CoV-2-specific when V gene, CDR3 amino acid sequence and J gene were exactly matched to a known reactive TCR set. The reference SARS-CoV-2 TCR set was obtained from MIRA and was filtered for enrichment in COVID-19-positive ImmuneCODE repertoires, whereby public or cross-reactive TCRs were removed. Using the MIRA antigens, annotated TCRs were further analysed by specific ORF or by position within an ORF. Breadth was defined as the number of annotated unique rearrangements divided by the total number of unique productive rearrangements, and depth was defined as the summed frequency of the annotated unique rearrangements. TCR breadth was compared between groups using two-sided Wilcoxon rank-sum tests. The source is immuneACCESS, and TCRdb retained only in-frame sequences with V and J called. Part of the clones is not carried over; for the studies checked, unresolved V genes explain less than half of this, and the remainder is unexplained. V and J calls and clone size are those listed in that table; D and trimming were worked out from the DNA. This sample holds 200,000 to 300,000 clones; around nine tenths were observed only once. Of the sample, around 10% is held by the ten largest clones.

Read against the paper, the sample's treatment or condition label means: roughly 18 received Ad26.COV2.S at low or high dose, single or two shots; 5 received placebo; per-sample allocation not given. For vaccine and placebo recipients, the sequenced repertoires came from samples collected on day 63 after the first injection. In Cohort 1b, about two dozen adults aged 18-55 years were enrolled at a single site in Boston, USA, between 29 July and 7 August 2020. As a vaccine, Ad26.COV2.S was a replication-incompetent adenovirus type 26 vector that expressed a prefusion-stabilized SARS-CoV-2 spike protein derived from the original Wuhan strain. Taken from the germline V gene, the CDR1 and CDR2 loops are SGHVS and FQNEAQ. The CDR3 sequence holds 17 residues, the cysteine and phenylalanine included. The only DNA kept is the CDR3, 51 bases in frame from the first base. Trimming takes 4 bases from V and 5 bases from J, and the germline ends sit 24 bases apart.

This specimen comes from a study of Ad26.COV2.S vaccination and SARS-CoV-2 variants (dated by TCRdb to about 2021). In terms of the full investigation: Vaccine-arm donors were drawn from COV1001, a multicentre, randomized, double-blind, placebo-controlled phase I-IIa trial of Ad26.COV2.S in healthy adults. TCRbeta repertoire sequencing served as the tool for gauging how specific and how broad the SARS-CoV-2-reactive T cell receptors were following Ad26.COV2.S vaccination. Participants in the trial were split at random into five groups of five each, receiving low-dose or high-dose Ad26.COV2.S once or twice, or else placebo on both occasions. Ad26.COV2.S was administered intramuscularly at a dose of 5x10^10 or 1x10^11 viral particles, either as one shot or as two shots given 56 days apart. The TCR-sequenced set comprised about 32 samples: some 20 Ad26.COV2.S vaccine recipients, 5 placebo recipients and 8 SARS-CoV-2 convalescent individuals. Throughout the experiments and outcome assessment, investigators stayed blinded to trial group allocation.

Points the paper makes about the study in general: The study was not powered to compare responses between vaccine doses or regimens. Comparable non-spike TCR breadth was observed between vaccine and placebo recipients, consistent with only spike being contained in the vaccine. After vaccination, substantial breadth of spike-specific CD8+ and CD4+ T cell responses was reported. The authors noted that the TCR breadth and depth analyses may have underestimated total T cell responses. Compared with placebo recipients, Ad26.COV2.S recipients showed higher spike-specific TCR breadth (P = 0.0014).

This TCR came from a person between 18 and 60 years old who received the Ad26.COV2.S COVID-19 vaccine or a placebo. The chain joins TRBV7-8 to TRBJ2-7; 6 matching bases give a weak D call of TRBD2. The source material was peripheral blood, sampled in a trial of Ad26.COV2.S vaccine versus placebo. The bases read TGTGCCAGCAGCTCATCCTTAGGGAGGAGGTTATGGAACGAGCAGTACTTC. Translation gives CASSSSLGRRLWNEQYF.